The present T cell receptor beta chain was sequenced within a study of shared clonotypes between healthy human individuals. The study, taken as a whole, reports: Sharing across four donors was highest in naive CD4 (around 5%) and lowest in memory CD8 (around 0.4%).

Concerning this clone: Its antigen remains unidentified.

200 to 250 ng DNA, approximately 31,000 T cell genomes, went into each sorted-subset replicate PCR. Some clones are missing from TCRdb's copy, which holds only in-frame ones; the method was immunoSEQ multiplex PCR. This table has roughly 1,000,000 clones, around three quarters appearing once. Subsets obtained from CD4+ cells comprised CD45RA+ naive and CD45RA-negative memory cells. The V gene end was trimmed by 6 bases and the J gene end by 4 bases; junction bases not matched to a gene: 8. Germline lookup yields CDR1 MNHEY and CDR2 SVGAGI. The CDR3 consists of 15 residues. The J gene is TRBJ2-7, the V gene TRBV6-5, with TRBD1 matching 11 bases. The sequenced material came from memory CD4+ T cells from PBMCs. This sample's subset: CD45RA-negative fraction. This receptor was identified in a young man in good health. Some clones in this sample may be carry-over from other donors' samples. The CDR3 loop is CASSPEDRGRYEQYF. The DNA for the CDR3 is TGTGCCAGCAGCCCTGAGGACAGGGGGCGGTACGAGCAGTACTTC.